This T cell receptor beta chain derives from a study of T cells in Graves' hyperthyroidism and ophthalmopathy. The study, taken as a whole, reports: Researchers found most expanded thyroid clonotypes above 0.001 in blood as well.

It was RNA transcripts that yielded the amplified TCR beta CDR3 regions. The study used the HTBI primer set for a first-round RT-PCR of the TCR CDR3. MiXCR, applied by TCRdb to the multiplex PCR reads, yields one record per CDR3 protein. The table includes 300,000 to 500,000 distinct CDR3 sequences, around 15% detected once. The sample holds many counts of this clonotype. The antigen is undetermined. This receptor was taken from a man aged 50-60 years with Graves' ophthalmopathy. Sequencing was performed on blood.

The CDR3 region is CSARPLQGEVYGYTF. Here the CDR3 DNA reads TGCAGTGCTAGACCCCTACAGGGGGAGGTCTATGGCTACACCTTC. The chain joins TRBV20-1 to TRBJ1-2; TRBD1 matches at 8 bases. Germline lookup yields CDR1 DFQATT and CDR2 SNEGSKA (reference sequence). This CDR3 spans 15 amino acids. V trimming: 2 bases; J trimming: 4 bases; junction bases outside the gene matches: 9.